The rows below give T cell receptor beta chains drawn from one sample of a study of T cells after yellow fever vaccination. TCRdb used MiXCR to reprocess the 5' RACE reads, holding one entry per CDR3 protein. Among 610,000 or so distinct CDR3 sequences, about 12% were seen once, and the ten largest hold about 15%. The starting material was PBMCs, obtained on the day of the yellow fever booster vaccination. The receptors derive from a man in his thirties or forties who received the YFV17D yellow fever vaccine. CDR3s include the opening cysteine and the closing phenylalanine or tryptophan. D genes are given only for firm matches. Only some rows state a clone size, as once, few, many or a class for expanded clones.

v_gene: TRBV9
j_gene: TRBJ1-2
abundance: -
d_gene: TRBD1
CDR3aa: CASSAKQGANYGYTF
CDR3nt: TGTGCCAGCAGCGCCAAACAGGGGGCTAACTATGGCTACACCTTC

v_gene: TRBV5-1
j_gene: TRBJ2-2
abundance: -
d_gene: -
CDR3aa: CASSWGVHTGELFF
CDR3nt: TGCGCCAGCAGCTGGGGAGTTCACACCGGGGAGCTGTTTTTT

v_gene: TRBV13
j_gene: TRBJ2-5
abundance: -
d_gene: -
CDR3aa: CASSKQGREETQYF
CDR3nt: TGTGCCAGCAGCAAACAGGGGAGGGAAGAGACCCAGTACTTC

v_gene: TRBV20-1
j_gene: TRBJ2-3
abundance: -
d_gene: -
CDR3aa: CSAVPGDGHTDTQYF
CDR3nt: TGCAGTGCTGTCCCCGGGGACGGACACACAGATACGCAGTATTTT

v_gene: TRBV2
j_gene: TRBJ2-5
abundance: -
d_gene: -
CDR3aa: CASTPKETQYF
CDR3nt: TGTGCCAGCACTCCCAAAGAGACCCAGTACTTC

v_gene: TRBV19
j_gene: TRBJ2-7
abundance: -
d_gene: TRBD1
CDR3aa: CASSHRGAREQYF
CDR3nt: TGTGCCAGTAGCCACAGGGGAGCCCGCGAGCAGTACTTC

v_gene: TRBV6-1
j_gene: TRBJ1-4
abundance: many
d_gene: -
CDR3aa: CASARTTNEKLFF
CDR3nt: TGTGCCAGTGCGAGGACGACTAATGAAAAACTGTTTTTT

v_gene: TRBV5-5
j_gene: TRBJ2-2
abundance: many
d_gene: -
CDR3aa: CASSQNPANTGELFF
CDR3nt: TGTGCCAGCTCCCAGAATCCCGCGAACACCGGGGAGCTGTTTTTT

v_gene: TRBV7-8
j_gene: TRBJ2-5
abundance: many
d_gene: -
CDR3aa: CASSSSGLIEETQYF
CDR3nt: TGTGCCAGCAGCTCATCGGGACTCATTGAAGAGACCCAGTACTTC

v_gene: TRBV7-2
j_gene: TRBJ2-1
abundance: -
d_gene: TRBD2
CDR3aa: CASSFWGLADHNEQFF
CDR3nt: TGTGCCAGCAGCTTCTGGGGACTAGCTGACCACAATGAGCAGTTCTTC

v_gene: TRBV20-1
j_gene: TRBJ2-7
abundance: -
d_gene: TRBD2
CDR3aa: CSARTRPGAYEQYF
CDR3nt: TGCAGTGCCAGGACTAGACCAGGCGCCTACGAGCAGTACTTC

v_gene: TRBV5-1
j_gene: TRBJ1-6
abundance: -
d_gene: TRBD1
CDR3aa: CASSLEGTDYSPLHF
CDR3nt: TGCGCCAGCAGCTTGGAGGGGACAGATTATTCACCCCTCCACTTT

v_gene: TRBV7-3
j_gene: TRBJ2-3
abundance: many
d_gene: -
CDR3aa: CASSRNLKGADTQYF
CDR3nt: TGTGCCAGCAGCCGAAACCTGAAGGGGGCAGATACGCAGTATTTT

v_gene: TRBV12-3/TRBV12-4
j_gene: TRBJ2-2
abundance: few
d_gene: -
CDR3aa: CASGRSGGELFF
CDR3nt: TGTGCCAGCGGAAGATCTGGCGGGGAGCTGTTTTTT

v_gene: TRBV10-2
j_gene: TRBJ2-2
abundance: -
d_gene: -
CDR3aa: CASSEVWARTGELFF
CDR3nt: TGCGCCAGCAGTGAAGTGTGGGCCCGAACCGGGGAGCTGTTTTTT

v_gene: TRBV20-1
j_gene: TRBJ2-7
abundance: -
d_gene: TRBD1
CDR3aa: CSAPGGGNYEQYF
CDR3nt: TGCAGTGCCCCAGGGGGCGGAAACTACGAGCAGTACTTC

v_gene: TRBV15
j_gene: TRBJ2-3
abundance: few
d_gene: -
CDR3aa: CATRTTGYTDTQYF
CDR3nt: TGTGCCACCAGGACGACTGGATACACAGATACGCAGTATTTT

v_gene: TRBV12-3/TRBV12-4
j_gene: TRBJ1-1
abundance: few
d_gene: -
CDR3aa: CASNPGLNTEAFF
CDR3nt: TGTGCCAGCAATCCGGGCCTGAACACTGAAGCTTTCTTT

v_gene: TRBV25-1
j_gene: TRBJ2-3
abundance: -
d_gene: -
CDR3aa: CASSGADLPFF
CDR3nt: TGTGCCAGCAGTGGAGCAGACCTGCCCTTCTTT

v_gene: TRBV4-3
j_gene: TRBJ2-7
abundance: few
d_gene: -
CDR3aa: CASSQVGQTRSYEQYF
CDR3nt: TGCGCCAGCAGCCAAGTAGGACAGACCCGCTCCTACGAGCAGTACTTC

v_gene: TRBV18
j_gene: TRBJ1-2
abundance: few
d_gene: -
CDR3aa: CASSQGSGYTF
CDR3nt: TGTGCCAGCTCCCAGGGGAGTGGCTACACCTTC

v_gene: TRBV7-8
j_gene: TRBJ2-7
abundance: few
d_gene: -
CDR3aa: CASSPRDLWDREQYF
CDR3nt: TGTGCCAGCAGCCCGAGGGATTTGTGGGATAGGGAGCAGTACTTC

v_gene: TRBV18
j_gene: TRBJ1-5
abundance: many
d_gene: -
CDR3aa: CASSPPGNQPQHF
CDR3nt: TGTGCCAGCTCACCCCCCGGGAATCAGCCCCAGCATTTT

v_gene: TRBV7-2
j_gene: TRBJ2-1
abundance: many
d_gene: -
CDR3aa: CASSRLNEQFF
CDR3nt: TGTGCCAGCAGCCGCCTCAATGAGCAGTTCTTC

v_gene: TRBV7-8
j_gene: TRBJ2-7
abundance: many
d_gene: TRBD2
CDR3aa: CASSPTSGRAEQYF
CDR3nt: TGTGCCAGCAGCCCCACTAGCGGGAGGGCCGAGCAGTACTTC

v_gene: TRBV24-1
j_gene: TRBJ2-1
abundance: many
d_gene: TRBD2
CDR3aa: CATSESSGNEQFF
CDR3nt: TGTGCCACCAGCGAGTCTAGCGGCAATGAGCAGTTCTTC

v_gene: TRBV20-1
j_gene: TRBJ2-1
abundance: -
d_gene: TRBD2
CDR3aa: CSASPTSGRIGNEQFF
CDR3nt: TGCAGTGCTAGCCCCACTAGCGGGAGAATTGGAAATGAGCAGTTCTTC

v_gene: TRBV5-1
j_gene: TRBJ2-2
abundance: -
d_gene: -
CDR3aa: CASRTEFGELFF
CDR3nt: TGCGCCAGCAGGACGGAGTTCGGGGAGCTGTTTTTT

v_gene: TRBV7-7
j_gene: TRBJ2-5
abundance: -
d_gene: TRBD1
CDR3aa: CASSPRGPRETQYF
CDR3nt: TGTGCTAGCAGCCCAAGGGGGCCTCGGGAGACCCAGTACTTC

v_gene: TRBV28
j_gene: TRBJ1-2
abundance: few
d_gene: TRBD1
CDR3aa: CASSPPRQGGYGYTF
CDR3nt: TGTGCCAGCAGTCCCCCCCGACAGGGCGGCTATGGCTACACCTTC

v_gene: TRBV12-3/TRBV12-4
j_gene: TRBJ1-3
abundance: -
d_gene: -
CDR3aa: CASSRHSGNTIYF
CDR3nt: TGTGCCAGCTCCAGACACTCTGGAAACACCATATATTTT

v_gene: TRBV5-4
j_gene: TRBJ2-1
abundance: -
d_gene: TRBD1
CDR3aa: CASSPGTGHLYEQFF
CDR3nt: TGTGCCAGCAGCCCGGGGACAGGCCACCTCTATGAGCAGTTCTTC

v_gene: TRBV9
j_gene: TRBJ2-1
abundance: many
d_gene: TRBD1
CDR3aa: CASTGGGGSYNEQFF
CDR3nt: TGTGCCAGCACAGGGGGCGGCGGGTCGTACAATGAGCAGTTCTTC

v_gene: TRBV20-1
j_gene: TRBJ2-7
abundance: few
d_gene: TRBD2
CDR3aa: CSARDPYGGRAYEQYF
CDR3nt: TGCAGTGCTAGAGATCCATACGGCGGGAGGGCCTACGAGCAGTACTTC

v_gene: TRBV28
j_gene: TRBJ1-1
abundance: few
d_gene: -
CDR3aa: CASSLGGQGQQAFF
CDR3nt: TGTGCCAGCAGTTTAGGAGGTCAAGGTCAGCAAGCTTTCTTT

v_gene: TRBV29-1
j_gene: TRBJ2-3
abundance: -
d_gene: -
CDR3aa: CSVEITGETSTDTQYF
CDR3nt: TGCAGCGTTGAAATCACGGGGGAAACTAGCACAGATACGCAGTATTTT

v_gene: TRBV7-2
j_gene: TRBJ2-1
abundance: few
d_gene: TRBD2
CDR3aa: CASSLVVLAGANEQFF
CDR3nt: TGTGCCAGCAGCTTAGTCGTCCTAGCGGGAGCAAATGAGCAGTTCTTC

v_gene: TRBV27
j_gene: TRBJ2-5
abundance: -
d_gene: -
CDR3aa: CASSLSLTRRQETQYF
CDR3nt: TGTGCCAGCAGTTTATCCCTCACTAGGAGACAAGAGACCCAGTACTTC

v_gene: TRBV7-8
j_gene: TRBJ2-1
abundance: many
d_gene: -
CDR3aa: CASSLDRSSYNEQFF
CDR3nt: TGTGCCAGCAGTTTAGATCGGAGCTCCTACAATGAGCAGTTCTTC

v_gene: TRBV19
j_gene: TRBJ2-3
abundance: few
d_gene: -
CDR3aa: CASSTGGAPNTQYF
CDR3nt: TGTGCCAGTAGTACAGGGGGGGCACCGAATACGCAGTATTTT

v_gene: TRBV7-2
j_gene: TRBJ2-7
abundance: -
d_gene: TRBD2
CDR3aa: CASSLGPSGTSSYEQYF
CDR3nt: TGTGCCAGCAGCTTAGGCCCTTCCGGGACTAGCTCCTACGAGCAGTACTTC

v_gene: TRBV5-1
j_gene: TRBJ2-2
abundance: few
d_gene: -
CDR3aa: CASISRDGGELFF
CDR3nt: TGCGCCAGCATTTCACGGGATGGCGGGGAGCTGTTTTTT

v_gene: TRBV7-9
j_gene: TRBJ2-2
abundance: many
d_gene: -
CDR3aa: CASSMGLFPGELFF
CDR3nt: TGTGCCAGCAGCATGGGACTCTTTCCCGGGGAGCTGTTTTTT

v_gene: TRBV5-6
j_gene: TRBJ2-3
abundance: -
d_gene: -
CDR3aa: CASRSNALDTQYF
CDR3nt: TGTGCCAGCAGATCCAACGCCCTCGATACGCAGTATTTT

v_gene: TRBV7-2
j_gene: TRBJ2-3
abundance: -
d_gene: TRBD1
CDR3aa: CASSDRDRGTDTQYF
CDR3nt: TGTGCCAGCAGCGACCGGGACAGGGGCACAGATACGCAGTATTTT

v_gene: TRBV9
j_gene: TRBJ2-5
abundance: few
d_gene: TRBD2
CDR3aa: CASSPWGSGSETQYF
CDR3nt: TGTGCCAGCAGCCCATGGGGTAGCGGGAGTGAGACCCAGTACTTC

v_gene: TRBV7-9
j_gene: TRBJ1-3
abundance: -
d_gene: -
CDR3aa: CASSFAGLDTIYF
CDR3nt: TGTGCCAGCAGCTTTGCAGGGCTCGACACCATATATTTT

v_gene: TRBV20-1
j_gene: TRBJ2-1
abundance: -
d_gene: TRBD2
CDR3aa: CSAGESGRDDYNEQFF
CDR3nt: TGCAGTGCCGGAGAAAGCGGGAGGGATGATTACAATGAGCAGTTCTTC

v_gene: TRBV6-1
j_gene: TRBJ2-1
abundance: -
d_gene: TRBD2
CDR3aa: CASSPRGSRGNEQFF
CDR3nt: TGTGCCAGCAGCCCGCGGGGGAGCCGAGGCAATGAGCAGTTCTTC

v_gene: TRBV14
j_gene: TRBJ2-5
abundance: -
d_gene: -
CDR3aa: CASSQEKEYQETQYF
CDR3nt: TGTGCCAGCAGCCAAGAGAAGGAGTACCAAGAGACCCAGTACTTC

v_gene: TRBV2
j_gene: TRBJ1-3
abundance: few
d_gene: -
CDR3aa: CASSVPDGNTIYF
CDR3nt: TGTGCCAGCAGTGTTCCAGACGGAAACACCATATATTTT

v_gene: TRBV13
j_gene: TRBJ2-7
abundance: few
d_gene: -
CDR3aa: CASSLRTVNYEQYF
CDR3nt: TGTGCCAGCAGCTTACGGACGGTGAACTACGAGCAGTACTTC

v_gene: TRBV4-3
j_gene: TRBJ1-2
abundance: few
d_gene: -
CDR3aa: CASSQAGTRFRYGYTF
CDR3nt: TGCGCCAGCAGCCAAGCCGGGACCCGATTTCGGTATGGCTACACCTTC

v_gene: TRBV14
j_gene: TRBJ1-1
abundance: -
d_gene: TRBD1
CDR3aa: CASSQQGAMTEAFF
CDR3nt: TGTGCCAGCAGCCAACAGGGGGCGATGACTGAAGCTTTCTTT

v_gene: TRBV10-2
j_gene: TRBJ2-3
abundance: few
d_gene: -
CDR3aa: CASSEVRSMGDTQYF
CDR3nt: TGCGCCAGCAGTGAGGTCCGGTCCATGGGGGATACGCAGTATTTT

v_gene: TRBV21-1
j_gene: TRBJ2-3
abundance: -
d_gene: -
CDR3aa: CASSKVKGRSDTQYF
CDR3nt: TGTGCCAGCAGCAAAGTGAAGGGGCGCTCAGATACGCAGTATTTT

v_gene: TRBV6-2/TRBV6-3
j_gene: TRBJ2-7
abundance: many
d_gene: -
CDR3aa: CASSQLTYEQYF
CDR3nt: TGTGCCAGCAGCCAACTAACCTACGAGCAGTACTTC

v_gene: TRBV11-2
j_gene: TRBJ2-5
abundance: -
d_gene: -
CDR3aa: CASSLGRGLAFAETQYF
CDR3nt: TGTGCCAGCAGCTTAGGAAGGGGGCTAGCGTTCGCGGAGACCCAGTACTTC

v_gene: TRBV4-3
j_gene: TRBJ1-2
abundance: few
d_gene: -
CDR3aa: CASSQQGGGYTF
CDR3nt: TGCGCCAGCAGCCAGCAGGGAGGGGGCTACACCTTC